This T cell receptor beta chain was obtained from a study of CXCR3-negative and CXCR3-positive naive CD8 T cells. All TRB cDNA libraries came from 5' RACE performed with UMI labels. TCRdb re-called the 5' RACE reads and shows each CDR3 protein once, DNA omitted. This sample's table has 50,000 to 75,000 distinct CDR3 sequences. Germline CDR1 and CDR2: SGDLS and YYNGEE. This CDR3 is 14 amino acids long. The source of this sequence is a human donor in good health. Some clones in this sample may be carry-over from other donors' samples. The sample comprised naive CXCR3- CD8+ T cells from blood. Subset meaning: CD45RO-CCR7+CD27+CD95- naive CD8+ T cells lacking CXCR3 (TNR3-). V gene TRBV9 combines with J gene TRBJ1-2. The CDR3 spells CASSVVADFYGYTF. The full variable domain, in which reference TRBV9 and TRBJ1-2 provide the parts outside the CDR3, is DSGVTQTPKHLITATGQRVTLRCSPRSGDLSVYWYQQSLDQGLQFLIQYYNGEERAKGNILERFSAQQFPDLHSELNLSSLELGDSALYFCASSVVADFYGYTFGSGTRLTVV.